The rows below give T cell receptor beta chains drawn from one sample of a study of CD8 T cells in Susac syndrome. MiXCR, applied by TCRdb to the immunoSEQ multiplex PCR reads, yields one record per CDR3 protein. The sample carries some 130,000 distinct CDR3 sequences, around 80% recorded once. The specimen sequenced was CD8+ T cells from PBMCs. Source of these receptors: a human donor with multiple sclerosis. Both conserved end residues are part of each CDR3. D genes are given only for firm matches. Not every row has a clone size; where given, it reads once, few, many or a size class.

size	J	D	V	DNA	CDR3
-	TRBJ2-1	TRBD1	TRBV19	TGTGCCAGTAGTATAGCGGGACAGGGCTTGATTGAGCAGTTCTTC	CASSIAGQGLIEQFF
-	TRBJ2-1	TRBD2	TRBV2	TGTGCCAGCAGCCGACTAGCGGATTACAATGAGCAGTTCTTC	CASSRLADYNEQFF
-	TRBJ1-1	TRBD1	TRBV27	TGTGCCAGCAGTCTACAGGGGGCTGGAACTGAAGCTTTCTTT	CASSLQGAGTEAFF
-	TRBJ2-1	-	TRBV12-3/TRBV12-4	TGTGCCAGCACCGTGATGAGGGGTGAGCAGTTCTTC	CASTVMRGEQFF
-	TRBJ1-1	TRBD1	TRBV6-6	TGTGCCAGCAGTGAGGGACAGGGGCCTGAAGCTTTCTTT	CASSEGQGPEAFF
-	TRBJ1-1	-	TRBV7-9	TGTGCCAGCAGTTTCATCGGAATACTGAACACTGAAGCTTTCTTT	CASSFIGILNTEAFF
medium-sized	TRBJ2-5	-	TRBV3-1	TGTGCCAGCAGCCAAATTATGGCAACCCAGGAGACCCAGTACTTC	CASSQIMATQETQYF
-	TRBJ1-1	-	TRBV27	TGTGCCAGCAGTCACCTCGGGCCCTTGAACACTGAAGCTTTCTTT	CASSHLGPLNTEAFF
-	TRBJ2-7	TRBD2	TRBV4-1	TGCGCCAGCAGCCCCGGGACTAGCGGGGGCCTCTACGAGCAGTACTTC	CASSPGTSGGLYEQYF
-	TRBJ2-1	-	TRBV11-2	TGTGCCAGCAGCCCTTGGACAGTCAATGAGCAGTTCTTC	CASSPWTVNEQFF
-	TRBJ1-6	-	TRBV6-4	TGTGCCAGCAGTGACGGGGCAGGGTCGCGAAATTCACCCCTCCACTTT	CASSDGAGSRNSPLHF
-	TRBJ2-2	-	TRBV30	TGTGCCTGGAGTGTTTGGGGGGCAGGGGAGCTGTTTTTT	CAWSVWGAGELFF
-	TRBJ2-7	-	TRBV19	TGTGCCAGTAGTATCCAATATTCCTACGAGCAGTACTTC	CASSIQYSYEQYF
-	TRBJ2-1	-	TRBV4-1	TGCGCCAGCAGCCAAGAAAGGGAAGCCCACAATGAGCAGTTCTTC	CASSQEREAHNEQFF
-	TRBJ2-5	-	TRBV27	TGTGCCAGCACCCCGGGAAGGGGGGCTGGGATGGAGACCCAGTACTTC	CASTPGRGAGMETQYF
once	TRBJ2-1	TRBD2	TRBV20-1	TGCAGTGCTAGACCCGCCTCTCCTAGCGGCCCGGGTGAGCAGTTCTTC	CSARPASPSGPGEQFF
-	TRBJ2-2	-	TRBV29-1	TGCAGCGTCACAGGGTTCGGCGGGGAGCTGTTTTTT	CSVTGFGGELFF
-	TRBJ2-7	-	TRBV4-2	TGTGCCAGCAGCCAAGATTCGGTTTTCCAAACAAACTACGAGCAGTACTTC	CASSQDSVFQTNYEQYF
-	TRBJ2-3	-	TRBV4-1	TGCGCCAGCAGCCAAGGGAGGGGAGATACGCAGTATTTT	CASSQGRGDTQYF
-	TRBJ2-5	TRBD2	TRBV30	TGTGCCTGGAGTGTATTTGAAGCCGGGGGGTACCAAGAGACCCAGTACTTC	CAWSVFEAGGYQETQYF
-	TRBJ1-2	-	TRBV7-2	TGTGCCAGCAGCTTTCTCAGAGGGGAACCTTATGGCTACACCTTC	CASSFLRGEPYGYTF
-	TRBJ1-1	-	TRBV19	TGTGCCAGTAGCAGCCTCACTGAAGCTTTCTTT	CASSSLTEAFF
-	TRBJ2-7	-	TRBV13	TGTGCCAGCAGCTTAGGGCGGCAGTCCTACGAGCAGTACTTC	CASSLGRQSYEQYF
-	TRBJ2-1	-	TRBV15	TGTGCCACCAGCAGAGATAGTTACAATGAGCAGTTCTTC	CATSRDSYNEQFF
-	TRBJ2-3	TRBD2	TRBV6-1	TGTGCCAGCAGTGATGGGCTAGCGGGGATCCTCGGCACAGATACGCAGTATTTT	CASSDGLAGILGTDTQYF
-	TRBJ2-1	TRBD2	TRBV29-1	TGCAGCGTTGAAGATGATAGCGGGGGCTCCTACAATGAGCAGTTCTTC	CSVEDDSGGSYNEQFF
-	TRBJ2-1	-	TRBV12-3/TRBV12-4	TGTGCCAGCATGACAGGGGATGGGGAGGGCCCTTACAATGAGCAGTTCTTC	CASMTGDGEGPYNEQFF
few	TRBJ2-3	-	TRBV6-1	TGTGCCAGCATTCTGGGGACATACCTAGATACGCAGTATTTT	CASILGTYLDTQYF
-	TRBJ1-1	TRBD1	TRBV30	TGTGCCTGGCAATCGATCAGGGGGCCGGCTGAAGCTTTCTTT	CAWQSIRGPAEAFF
-	TRBJ2-4	-	TRBV18	TGTGCCAGCTCACTGGGGATTGAAGCCAAAAACATTCAGTACTTC	CASSLGIEAKNIQYF
-	TRBJ1-1	-	TRBV5-1	TGCGCCAGCAGCTTGGCCGGGGGGGCCCGGAACACTGAAGCTTTCTTT	CASSLAGGARNTEAFF
-	TRBJ2-6	TRBD1	TRBV5-1	TGCGCCAGCAGCTTGCGGACAGGGGGCGCCGGTCCTGGGGCCAACGTCCTGACTTTC	CASSLRTGGAGPGANVLTF
once	TRBJ2-2	-	TRBV9	TGTGCCAGCAGGTCAGGGAACACCGGGGAGCTGTTTTTT	CASRSGNTGELFF
-	TRBJ1-1	-	TRBV5-1	TGCGCCAGCAGCTACGAGGGGAATCTTGAAGCTTTCTTT	CASSYEGNLEAFF
-	TRBJ2-2	-	TRBV5-1	TGCGCCAGCAGCTCTTTAGCGACCAACACCGGGGAGCTGTTTTTT	CASSSLATNTGELFF
-	TRBJ2-1	-	TRBV20-1	TGCAGTGTCCCCGGCGTGATACTTGGGGGGGCTTCCTACAATGAGCAGTTCTTC	CSVPGVILGGASYNEQFF
-	TRBJ1-5	-	TRBV19	-	CASSTVFWQPQHF
once	TRBJ2-7	-	TRBV5-4	TGTGCCAGCACCTCAGGGGGGGTCTACGAGCAGTACTTC	CASTSGGVYEQYF
-	TRBJ2-7	-	TRBV12-3/TRBV12-4	TGTGCCAGCAGTTCGATCGACCGCCATTTGCACTACGAGCAGTACTTC	CASSSIDRHLHYEQYF
-	TRBJ2-2	TRBD1	TRBV6-2/TRBV6-3	TGTGCCAGCAGTTACAGGGGGCAGGAGGCCGGGGAGCTGTTTTTT	CASSYRGQEAGELFF
few	TRBJ2-1	-	TRBV7-9	TGTGCCAGCAGCTTAAACGATAATGAGCAGTTCTTC	CASSLNDNEQFF
-	TRBJ2-3	-	TRBV4-1	TGCGCCAGCAGCCAAGTCGGGTCAAGTGGGGCAGGTTCCCAATCTAGCACAGATACGCAGTATTTT	CASSQVGSSGAGSQSSTDTQYF
-	TRBJ2-5	TRBD2	TRBV7-8	TGTGCCAGCAGCTCCTTCCTAGCGGGAGTCAGCGAGACCCAGTACTTC	CASSSFLAGVSETQYF
once	TRBJ1-6	-	TRBV7-7	TGTGCTAGCAGCTCAGACGGAAATTCACCCCTCCACTTT	CASSSDGNSPLHF
-	TRBJ1-2	-	TRBV7-9	TGTGCCAGCAGCTTCTTGGAGACAGCTCCCTATGGCTACACCTTC	CASSFLETAPYGYTF
-	TRBJ1-2	-	TRBV4-1	TGCGCCAGCAGCCAAGGGACAGCTGGCTACACCTTC	CASSQGTAGYTF
-	TRBJ2-2	-	TRBV9	TGTGCCAGCAGCCCCCAGGGTGCCGGGGAGCTGTTTTTT	CASSPQGAGELFF
few	TRBJ2-7	TRBD1	TRBV20-1	TGCAGTGCTCTACCGGGACAGGAGACCTACGAGCAGTACTTC	CSALPGQETYEQYF